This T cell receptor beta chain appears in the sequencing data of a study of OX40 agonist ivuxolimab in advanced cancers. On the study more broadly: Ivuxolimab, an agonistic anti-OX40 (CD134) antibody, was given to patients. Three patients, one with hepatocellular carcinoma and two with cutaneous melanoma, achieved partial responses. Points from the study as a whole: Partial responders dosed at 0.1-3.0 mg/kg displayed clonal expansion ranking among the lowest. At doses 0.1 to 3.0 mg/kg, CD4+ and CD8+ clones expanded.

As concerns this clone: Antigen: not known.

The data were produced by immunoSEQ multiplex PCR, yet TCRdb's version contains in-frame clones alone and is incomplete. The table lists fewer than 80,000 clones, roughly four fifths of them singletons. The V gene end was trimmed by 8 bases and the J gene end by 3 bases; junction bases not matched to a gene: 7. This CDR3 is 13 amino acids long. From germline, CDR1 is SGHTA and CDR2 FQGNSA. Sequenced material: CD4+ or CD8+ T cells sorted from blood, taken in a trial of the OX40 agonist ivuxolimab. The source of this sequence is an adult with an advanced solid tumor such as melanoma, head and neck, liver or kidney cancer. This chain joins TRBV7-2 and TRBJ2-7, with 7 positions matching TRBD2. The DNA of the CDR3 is TGTGCCAGCCCTGCGGGACTACACTACGAGCAGTACTTC. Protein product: CASPAGLHYEQYF.